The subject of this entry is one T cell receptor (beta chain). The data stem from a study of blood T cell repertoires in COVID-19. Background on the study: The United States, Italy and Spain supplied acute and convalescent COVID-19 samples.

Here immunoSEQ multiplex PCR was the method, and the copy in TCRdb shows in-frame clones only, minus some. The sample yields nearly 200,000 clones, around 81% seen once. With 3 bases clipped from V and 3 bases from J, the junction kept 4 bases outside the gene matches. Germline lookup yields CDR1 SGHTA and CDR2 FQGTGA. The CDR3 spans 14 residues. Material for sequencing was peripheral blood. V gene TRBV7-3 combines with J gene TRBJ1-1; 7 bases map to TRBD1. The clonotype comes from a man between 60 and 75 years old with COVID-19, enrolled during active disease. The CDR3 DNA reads TGTGCCAGCAGCTTTAGGGGGCTGGACACTGAAGCTTTCTTT. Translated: CASSFRGLDTEAFF.